This T cell receptor beta chain appears in the sequencing data of a study of Ad26.COV2.S vaccination and SARS-CoV-2 variants. Study-wide background: Intramuscularly, Ad26.COV2.S was given either once or twice, 56 days apart. Overall study findings and caveats: The authors reported substantial breadth in spike-specific CD8+ and CD4+ T cell responses after vaccination. Across vaccine and placebo recipients, the breadth of non-spike TCRs was similar. Vaccinated individuals (as opposed to placebo recipients) had higher spike-specific TCR breadth.

This CDR3 contains 16 residues. The trim removed 2 bases at V and 2 bases at J, leaving 3 bases unmatched. Germline V gene sequence: CDR1 SGHNT, CDR2 YYREEE (reference sequence). Here immunoSEQ multiplex PCR was the method, and the copy in TCRdb shows in-frame clones only, minus some. Of roughly 320,000 clones listed, more than 70% are singletons. Notes on this clone: Its antigen is unidentified.

Treatment described: approximately 18 received Ad26.COV2.S at low or high dose, single or two shots; 5 received placebo; per-sample allocation not given. It was on day 63 after the first vaccine or placebo injection that samples were taken. The sequence derives from a person between 18 and 60 years old who received the Ad26.COV2.S COVID-19 vaccine or a placebo. Source: peripheral blood, taken in a trial of Ad26.COV2.S vaccine versus placebo. The rearrangement uses TRBV5-4 and TRBJ2-2, with 10 bases fitting TRBD2. In DNA, the CDR3 is TGTGCCAGCAGCTTTCTAGCGGGGGTAAACACCGGGGAGCTGTTTTTT. Translation gives CASSFLAGVNTGELFF.